These T cell receptor beta chains were read from a single sample in a study of OX40 agonist ivuxolimab in advanced cancers. Generated by immunoSEQ multiplex PCR, the TCRdb table keeps only in-frame clones and is missing some. Found here are 90,000 to 120,000 clones, approximately 90% of them singletons; the top ten hold about 1.2%. This sample comprised CD4+ or CD8+ T cells sorted from blood, obtained in a trial of the OX40 agonist ivuxolimab. These TCRs come from an adult with an advanced solid tumor such as melanoma, head and neck, liver or kidney cancer. CDR3s include the opening cysteine and the closing phenylalanine or tryptophan. The D gene is left open where the match is weak. Some rows mark clone size as missing; the rest say once, few, many or name a class of expanded clone.

d_call	v_call	j_call	clone_size	cdr3_nt	cdr3_aa
TRBD1	TRBV28	TRBJ1-3	-	TGTGCCAGCAGTTTAGGAGGGGGCTCCGGAAACACCATATATTTT	CASSLGGGSGNTIYF
-	TRBV7-9	TRBJ2-7	-	TGTGCCAGCAGCTTAGCGGCAGGCGACTTGTACGAGCAGTACTTC	CASSLAAGDLYEQYF
-	TRBV28	TRBJ2-7	-	TGTGCCAGCCGAAGGGGAGGGGGGGCGGCCTACGAGCAGTACTTC	CASRRGGGAAYEQYF
TRBD2	TRBV28	TRBJ2-7	-	TGTGCCAGCAGTTTATTACTAGCGGGAGCCTACGAGCAGTACTTC	CASSLLLAGAYEQYF
TRBD2	TRBV28	TRBJ2-1	-	TGTGCCAGCAGTTTAGGCGGGACTAGGAGGTTCAATGAGCAGTTCTTC	CASSLGGTRRFNEQFF
-	TRBV4-1	TRBJ1-2	-	TGCGCCAGCAGCCAAGATAACACAGGGCATGGCTACACCTTC	CASSQDNTGHGYTF
-	TRBV7-3	TRBJ2-1	-	TGTGCCAGCAGCTTAACAGGAGGGATGGTCTACAATGAGCAGTTCTTC	CASSLTGGMVYNEQFF
-	TRBV19	TRBJ2-4	-	TGTGCCAGTAGAAGGGACTTGGGGAGCATTCAGTACTTC	CASRRDLGSIQYF
TRBD2	TRBV9	TRBJ2-2	-	TGTGCCAGCAGCGTCGAACTAGCGGGACCGAACACCGGGGAGCTGTTTTTT	CASSVELAGPNTGELFF
-	TRBV4-3	TRBJ1-4	-	TGCGCCAGCAGCCAAGATGCGAGGGGGTCGAATGAAAAACTGTTTTTT	CASSQDARGSNEKLFF
-	TRBV28	TRBJ2-1	-	TGTGCCAGCACCCAAGGAGGTACGACCAATGAGCAGTTCTTC	CASTQGGTTNEQFF
-	TRBV7-3	TRBJ1-1	-	TGTGCCAGCAGCCAGGGGAGGGGTTACGCTGAAGCTTTCTTT	CASSQGRGYAEAFF
-	TRBV19	TRBJ2-3	-	TGTGCCAGTAGTCAGAGGCTAACCGGCACAGATACGCAGTATTTT	CASSQRLTGTDTQYF
-	TRBV2	TRBJ2-2	-	TGTGCCAGCAGTGAAGCGCTTCACCCTGGGGGGGAGCTGTTTTTT	CASSEALHPGGELFF
TRBD1	TRBV5-1	TRBJ1-1	-	TGCGCCAGCAGCTCTTTACAGGGGCCAGTCACTGAAGCTTTCTTT	CASSSLQGPVTEAFF
-	TRBV27	TRBJ2-7	-	TGTGCCACCTCGGACAGCTTTGGGGCCTACGAGCAGTACTTC	CATSDSFGAYEQYF
-	TRBV13	TRBJ1-5	-	TGTGCCAGCAGCTTAGGGCCGGGGCAGCCCCAGCATTTT	CASSLGPGQPQHF
TRBD2	TRBV28	TRBJ2-5	-	TGTGCCAGCAGTACCCGACTAGCGGGAGGTTACGAGACCCAGTACTTC	CASSTRLAGGYETQYF
-	TRBV29-1	TRBJ1-2	-	TGCAGCGCCGGGACGGCAGGATATGGCTACACCTTC	CSAGTAGYGYTF
-	TRBV6-5	TRBJ1-1	-	TGTGCCAGCTCATATCCGCGGGGCGGGAGGGCTGAAGCTTTCTTT	CASSYPRGGRAEAFF
-	TRBV5-1	TRBJ2-1	-	TGCGCCAGCAGCTTGGAACGTGATGAGCAGTTCTTC	CASSLERDEQFF
TRBD2	TRBV19	TRBJ2-3	once	TGTGCCAGTAGGCTAGCGGGGCTAAGCACAGATACGCAGTATTTT	CASRLAGLSTDTQYF
-	TRBV9	TRBJ2-5	once	TGTGCCAGCAGCGTTCAGACACAAGAGACCCAGTACTTC	CASSVQTQETQYF
-	TRBV2	TRBJ1-6	-	TGTGCCAGCCGGACCGGGCCTCAGACCAGGTCACCCCTCCACTTT	CASRTGPQTRSPLHF
-	TRBV19	TRBJ1-5	-	TGTGCCACCGGACAGCCCCAGCATTTT	CATGQPQHF
TRBD2	TRBV5-1	TRBJ2-7	-	TGCGCCAGCACCGGGGGGGTAGAGCAGTACTTC	CASTGGVEQYF
TRBD2	TRBV11-2	TRBJ2-7	-	TGTGCCAGCAGCTTAGTTAGCGGGAGAAGGTCCTACGAGCAGTACTTC	CASSLVSGRRSYEQYF
-	TRBV5-4	TRBJ1-4	-	TGTGCCAGCAGTGATGACGGAGCAACTAATGAAAAACTGTTTTTT	CASSDDGATNEKLFF
-	TRBV10-3	TRBJ1-3	-	TGTGCCATCGGAATATCGGACTCTGGAAACACCATATATTTT	CAIGISDSGNTIYF
TRBD1	TRBV28	TRBJ1-2	-	TGTGCCAGCATAGGGGGCGGCTATGGCTACACCTTC	CASIGGGYGYTF
-	TRBV6-5	TRBJ2-7	-	TGTGCCAGCAGTCCCCCCGATGGGCACGGTTACGAGCAGTACTTC	CASSPPDGHGYEQYF
TRBD1	TRBV4-3	TRBJ2-1	-	TGCGCCAGCAGCCAAGTTGGACAGGGACTGAGTGAGCAGTTCTTC	CASSQVGQGLSEQFF
-	TRBV28	TRBJ1-2	-	TGTGCCAGCAGTTCCGGGGCGGACACCCCCTATGGCTACACCTTC	CASSSGADTPYGYTF
-	TRBV5-1	TRBJ2-1	-	TGCGCCAGCAGCCAAGACGGCAGCTCCTACAATGAGCAGTTCTTC	CASSQDGSSYNEQFF
-	TRBV9	TRBJ2-1	-	TGTGCCAGCAGCGTTACGGCTAGCTCCTACAATGAGCAGTTCTTC	CASSVTASSYNEQFF
-	TRBV2	TRBJ1-4	-	TGTGCCACTCGGCCGGATCAGCAACTGTTTTTT	CATRPDQQLFF
-	TRBV7-3	TRBJ2-7	-	TGTGCCAGCAGCTTAGCGGTCGGGGAGCAGTACTTC	CASSLAVGEQYF
-	TRBV9	TRBJ2-2	-	TGTGCCAGCAGCGTAGATCCGGGGAGTACCGGGGAGCTGTTTTTT	CASSVDPGSTGELFF
TRBD2	TRBV18	TRBJ2-1	-	TGTGCCAGCTCACTGGGACTAGCACCCAATGAGCAGTTCTTC	CASSLGLAPNEQFF
TRBD2	TRBV6-4	TRBJ2-1	-	TGTGCCAGCAGTGAGAGGGCTAGCGGAGCTTACAATGAGCAGTTCTTC	CASSERASGAYNEQFF
-	TRBV18	TRBJ2-1	-	TGTGCCAGCTCAACCCAACAAGGGTTGGATGAGCAGTTCTTC	CASSTQQGLDEQFF
-	TRBV10-3	TRBJ2-3	once	TGTGCCATCAGTGTTGACAAAACAGATACGCAGTATTTT	CAISVDKTDTQYF
-	TRBV28	TRBJ2-1	-	TGTGCCAGCAGTTTAAGAGGGGACCCCTACAATGAGCAGTTCTTC	CASSLRGDPYNEQFF
-	TRBV19	TRBJ1-1	-	TGTGCCAGTAGTATAGCCCAGAGAATGAACACTGAAGCTTTCTTT	CASSIAQRMNTEAFF
-	TRBV14	TRBJ2-1	-	TGTGCCAGCAGCCCGGGAACCTACAATGAGCAGTTCTTC	CASSPGTYNEQFF
-	TRBV9	TRBJ1-1	-	TGTGCCAGCAGCGTAGTAGAGAAGAACACTGAAGCTTTCTTT	CASSVVEKNTEAFF
TRBD1	TRBV5-8	TRBJ2-3	-	TGTGCCAGCAGCTTCGGACAGGGCACAGATACGCAGTATTTT	CASSFGQGTDTQYF